The rows below give T cell receptor beta chains drawn from one sample of a study of response to subunit inactivated influenza vaccine. TCRdb ran MiXCR on the RT-PCR reads and lists one entry per CDR3 protein. Of around 490,000 distinct CDR3 sequences in the sample, 6% to 9% are singletons; the top ten hold 10% to 15%. The sample was PBMCs from blood, taken roughly 24 months after vaccination. The receptors come from a man aged 50 to 69 who received an inactivated influenza vaccine. Each CDR3 is given with its conserved first and last residue.

V gene | CDR3 length | CDR3 protein
TRBV6-5 | 14 | CASRYGGGGNTIYF
TRBV11-2 | 15 | CASSLVGGRGETQYF
TRBV20-1 | 14 | CSARATGGNTEAFF
TRBV5-6 | 15 | CASSGSRVSGNTIYF
TRBV5-1 | 14 | CASSLGTPGDTQYF
TRBV27 | 13 | CASSLVARNEQFF
TRBV29-1 | 16 | CSVELLAGGVYNEQFF
TRBV7-2 | 15 | CASRGGLAGGNTQYF
TRBV3-1 | 15 | CASSQSGVNTGELFF
TRBV15 | 18 | CATSSPEGAGIPIGEQFF